Listed below are T cell receptor beta chains from one sample, sequenced in a study of response to subunit inactivated influenza vaccine. TCRdb passed the RT-PCR reads through MiXCR, listing each CDR3 protein once. Of hundreds of thousands of distinct CDR3 sequences listed, about 15% are singletons. This sample comprised PBMCs from blood, obtained approximately 15 days before vaccination. These receptors were obtained from a man aged 50 to 59 who received an inactivated influenza vaccine. CDR3s include the opening cysteine and the closing phenylalanine or tryptophan.

V gene,J gene,CDR3 protein
TRBV20-1,TRBJ2-7,CSARQGTVSNYEQYF
TRBV14,TRBJ1-2,CASSQGGGDGYGYTF
TRBV3-1,TRBJ2-1,CASSPLDRGEQFF
TRBV29-1,TRBJ2-7,CSVGVSYEQYF
TRBV12-3/TRBV12-4,TRBJ2-7,CASTRTGGEQYF
TRBV29-1,TRBJ2-2,CSVALGAGGTGELFF
TRBV5-1,TRBJ2-1,CASSLAGTGFYNEQFF
TRBV5-1,TRBJ2-1,CASRTGGSTYNEQFF
TRBV6-1,TRBJ1-5,CASSENIQPQHF
TRBV29-1,TRBJ2-1,CSVLSSDNEQFF
TRBV28,TRBJ2-7,CASSLGGTSFSYEQYF
TRBV10-2,TRBJ2-5,CASSERDRDHVSQYF
TRBV27,TRBJ2-7,CASNQGGLGEQYF
TRBV6-5,TRBJ1-2,CASSYQGQGRYTF
TRBV2,TRBJ2-7,CASRSGRAVYEQYF
TRBV5-1,TRBJ2-5,CASSSRTSGAQETQYF
TRBV29-1,TRBJ2-3,CSVDPSDTQYF
TRBV20-1,TRBJ1-3,CSARVSGGNTIYF
TRBV12-3/TRBV12-4,TRBJ1-4,CASKESPNEKLFF
TRBV19,TRBJ1-1,CASSIRPGRGPNTEAFF
TRBV20-1,TRBJ1-1,CSARKGQANTEAFF
TRBV7-2,TRBJ2-1,CASSLGGYTYNEQFF
TRBV7-9,TRBJ2-7,CASSLMDYKRQPYEQYF
TRBV5-1,TRBJ2-2,CATTTGPPNTGELFF
TRBV20-1,TRBJ2-7,CSAYPSAVEEYF
TRBV25-1,TRBJ1-6,CASTGGNSPLHF
TRBV7-9,TRBJ1-1,CASSSPSRAGLTEAFF
TRBV6-5,TRBJ1-2,CASSYPQTPGSHGYTF
TRBV20-1,TRBJ2-3,CSAQRATDTQYF
TRBV6-2/TRBV6-3,TRBJ2-1,CASNHRGGEQFF
TRBV6-1,TRBJ2-3,CARTISGGEPTDTQYF
TRBV6-5,TRBJ2-7,CASSLNRDSVFYEQYF
TRBV28,TRBJ1-1,CASSLPTLTGEAFF
TRBV5-1,TRBJ2-7,CASSLLPGGHEQYF
TRBV25-1,TRBJ2-1,CASSDPRTSGATQFF
TRBV20-1,TRBJ2-3,CSATPGQESDTQYF
TRBV30,TRBJ1-6,CAWSVQGGDASPLHF
TRBV29-1,TRBJ2-7,CSAQEMLAAGEQYF
TRBV19,TRBJ2-5,CASSIGGGTAETQYF
TRBV7-9,TRBJ1-4,CASSFGNPEKLFF
TRBV7-9,TRBJ2-5,CASSSIETQYF
TRBV29-1,TRBJ2-1,CSVEGTGGYFSNEQFF
TRBV20-1,TRBJ1-5,CSASLGPRNQPQHF
TRBV28,TRBJ2-7,CASSSGPLSDLFLYEQYF
TRBV10-3,TRBJ2-7,CAISVMGGYEQYF
TRBV7-6,TRBJ2-1,CASSLVPYEQFF
TRBV4-2,TRBJ2-5,CASSQGGGVDETQYF